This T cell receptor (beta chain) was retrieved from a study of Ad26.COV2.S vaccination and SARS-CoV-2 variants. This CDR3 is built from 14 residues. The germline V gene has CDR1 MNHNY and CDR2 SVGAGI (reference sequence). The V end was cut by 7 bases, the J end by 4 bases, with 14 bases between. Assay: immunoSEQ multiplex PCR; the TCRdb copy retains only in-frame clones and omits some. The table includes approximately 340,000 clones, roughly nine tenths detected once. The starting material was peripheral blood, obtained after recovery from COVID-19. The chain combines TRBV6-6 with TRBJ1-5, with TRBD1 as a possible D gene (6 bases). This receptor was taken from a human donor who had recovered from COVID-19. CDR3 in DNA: TGTGCCAGCACCCAGGACAGAACTAATCAGCCCCAGCATTTT. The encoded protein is CASTQDRTNQPQHF.